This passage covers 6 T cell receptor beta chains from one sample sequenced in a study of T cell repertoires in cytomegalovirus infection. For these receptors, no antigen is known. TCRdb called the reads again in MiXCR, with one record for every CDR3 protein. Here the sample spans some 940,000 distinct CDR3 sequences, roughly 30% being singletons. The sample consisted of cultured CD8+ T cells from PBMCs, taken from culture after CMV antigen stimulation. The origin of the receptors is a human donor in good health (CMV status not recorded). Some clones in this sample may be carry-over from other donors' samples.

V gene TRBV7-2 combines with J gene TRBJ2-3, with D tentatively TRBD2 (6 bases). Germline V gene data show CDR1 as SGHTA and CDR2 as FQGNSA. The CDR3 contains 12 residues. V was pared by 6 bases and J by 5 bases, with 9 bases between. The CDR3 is CASRSRGDTQYF. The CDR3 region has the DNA TGTGCCAGCAGGTCGCGGGGAGATACGCAGTATTTT.

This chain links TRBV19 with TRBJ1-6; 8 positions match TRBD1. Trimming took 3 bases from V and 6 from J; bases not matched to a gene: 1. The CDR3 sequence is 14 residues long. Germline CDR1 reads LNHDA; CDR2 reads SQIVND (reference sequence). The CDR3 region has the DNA TGTGCCAGTAGTATCGGGACAGGTAATTCACCCCTCCACTTT. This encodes CASSIGTGNSPLHF.

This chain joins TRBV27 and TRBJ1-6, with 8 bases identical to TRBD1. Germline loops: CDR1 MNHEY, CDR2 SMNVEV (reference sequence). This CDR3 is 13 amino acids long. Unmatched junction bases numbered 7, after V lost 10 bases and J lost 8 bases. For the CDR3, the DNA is TGTGCCACAAGGACAGGGCCTCATTCACCCCTCCACTTT. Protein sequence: CATRTGPHSPLHF.

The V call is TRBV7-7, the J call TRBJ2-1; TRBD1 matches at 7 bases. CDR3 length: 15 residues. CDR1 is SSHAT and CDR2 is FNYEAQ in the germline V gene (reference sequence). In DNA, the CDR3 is TGTGCTATCTCCGACAGGGACCCTCTATACAATGAGCAGTTCTTC. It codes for CAISDRDPLYNEQFF. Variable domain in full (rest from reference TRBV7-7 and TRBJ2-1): GAGVSQSPRYKVTKRGQDVTLRCDPISSHATLYWYQQALGQGPEFLTYFNYEAQPDKSGLPSDRFSAERPEGSISTLTIQRTEQRDSAMYRCAISDRDPLYNEQFFGPGTRLTVL.

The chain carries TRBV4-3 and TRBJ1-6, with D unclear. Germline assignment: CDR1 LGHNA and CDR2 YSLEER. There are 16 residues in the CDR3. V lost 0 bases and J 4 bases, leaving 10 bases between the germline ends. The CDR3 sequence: CASSQDRTPYNSPLHF. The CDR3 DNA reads TGCGCCAGCAGCCAAGACAGAACGCCGTATAATTCACCCCTCCACTTT.

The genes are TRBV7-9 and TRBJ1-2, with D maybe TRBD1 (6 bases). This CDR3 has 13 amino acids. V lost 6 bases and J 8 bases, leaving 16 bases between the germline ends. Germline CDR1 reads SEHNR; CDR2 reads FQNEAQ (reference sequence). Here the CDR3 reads CASSYTTGEGYTF. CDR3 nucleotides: TGTGCCAGCAGTTATACGACAGGAGAAGGCTACACCTTC. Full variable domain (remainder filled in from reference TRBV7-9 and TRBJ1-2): DTGVSQNPRHKITKRGQNVTFRCDPISEHNRLYWYRQTLGQGPEFLTYFQNEAQLEKSRLLSDRFSAERPKGSFSTLEIQRTEQGDSAMYLCASSYTTGEGYTFGSGTRLTVV.